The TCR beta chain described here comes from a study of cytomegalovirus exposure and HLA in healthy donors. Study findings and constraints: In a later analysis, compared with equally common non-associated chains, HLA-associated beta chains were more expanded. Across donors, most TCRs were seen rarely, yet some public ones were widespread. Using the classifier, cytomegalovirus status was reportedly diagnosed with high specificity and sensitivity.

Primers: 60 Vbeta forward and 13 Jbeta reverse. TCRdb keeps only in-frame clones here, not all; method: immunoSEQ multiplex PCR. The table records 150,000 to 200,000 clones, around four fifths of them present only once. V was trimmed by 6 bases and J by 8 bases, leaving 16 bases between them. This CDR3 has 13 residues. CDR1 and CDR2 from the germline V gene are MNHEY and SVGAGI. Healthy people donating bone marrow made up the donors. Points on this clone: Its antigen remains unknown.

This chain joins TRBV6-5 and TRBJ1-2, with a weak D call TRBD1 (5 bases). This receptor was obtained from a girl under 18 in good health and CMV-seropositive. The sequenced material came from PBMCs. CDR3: CASSYRQGGGYTF. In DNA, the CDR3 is TGTGCCAGCAGCTACCGCCAGGGTGGGGGCTACACCTTC.